The 7 T cell receptor beta chains listed next were all sequenced from one sample in a study of T-cell memory formation after mild COVID-19. TCRdb re-called the 5' RACE reads with MiXCR, one entry per CDR3 protein. This sample has around 200,000 distinct CDR3 sequences, with approximately 30% found just once. The sequenced material came from PBMCs or a T cell subset sorted from them (not recorded which). Every receptor here comes from an adult woman who had mild COVID-19 (a few samples of this study predate the infection). Cell type and time point are not known.

A note on this clonotype: One junction end does not reproduce the germline sequence, and a read error may be involved. The chain links TRBV5-1 to TRBJ1-1; D call uncertain. This CDR3 has 14 residues. Germline CDR1 SGHRS, CDR2 YFSETQ. In DNA form, the CDR3 reads TGCGCCAGCAGCTTGGGTACGATGAACACTGAAGCTTTTTTT. This sequence encodes CASSLGTMNTEAFF.

This rearrangement joins TRBV7-2 to TRBJ2-2; TRBD2 matches 7 bases. The germline gives CDR1 SGHTA, CDR2 FQGNSA. Trimming took 5 bases from V and 7 from J; bases not matched to a gene: 4. The CDR3 runs 13 residues. The CDR3: CASSTREGGELFF. The CDR3 DNA is TGTGCCAGCAGCACAAGGGAGGGCGGGGAGCTGTTTTTT.

This clonotype was counted only a few times. The chain has TRBV6-2 or TRBV6-3 and TRBJ2-6, with D possibly being TRBD1 (6 bases). The CDR3 has 16 residues. The V end lost 0 bases, the J end lost 1 base, and 7 bases lay between the germline ends. The germline V gene has CDR1 MNHEY and CDR2 SVGEGT. The DNA of the CDR3 is TGTGCCAGCAGTTACTCGACAGGATCTGGGGCCAACGTCCTGACTTTC. Translation gives CASSYSTGSGANVLTF.

The chain carries TRBV20-1 and TRBJ2-5, with a weak D call TRBD2 (6 bases). The CDR3 spans 13 residues. Germline lookup yields CDR1 DFQATT and CDR2 SNEGSKA (reference sequence). Trimming pared 3 bases from V and 5 bases from J, leaving 13 bases between. The CDR3 nucleotides are TGCAGTGCTAGGGAGGGCTGGCGGGAGACCCAGTACTTC. It is translated as CSAREGWRETQYF.

In this sample, this clonotype turned up a few times. The chain couples TRBV2 to TRBJ1-2; 9 bases fit TRBD1. The V and J ends lost 7 bases and 0 bases, in that order; junction bases with no gene match: 6. The germline CDR1 and CDR2 sequences are SNHLY and FYNNEI. This CDR3 contains 15 residues. The CDR3 spells CASIPQGAPNYGYTF. Written as DNA, the CDR3 is TGTGCCAGCATCCCACAGGGGGCACCTAACTATGGCTACACCTTC.

The CDR3 DNA is TGTGCCAGCAGCCATTCATGGCCAAGCACCGGGGAGCTGTTTTTT. This encodes CASSHSWPSTGELFF. The chain joins TRBV4-2 to TRBJ2-2; the D is unclear. Germline V gene data show CDR1 as LGHNA and CDR2 as YNFKEQ. The V end lost 3 bases, the J end lost 4 bases, and 12 bases lay between the germline ends. The CDR3 spans 15 residues.

The chain combines TRBV20-1 with TRBJ2-2; possible D gene TRBD1, 5 bases. V lost 1 base and J 1 base, leaving 7 bases between the germline ends. Per germline, CDR1 DFQATT and CDR2 SNEGSKA (reference sequence). The CDR3 has 14 residues. The CDR3: CSARARGNTGELFF. The CDR3 DNA reads TGCAGTGCTAGAGCTAGGGGGAACACCGGGGAGCTGTTTTTT.